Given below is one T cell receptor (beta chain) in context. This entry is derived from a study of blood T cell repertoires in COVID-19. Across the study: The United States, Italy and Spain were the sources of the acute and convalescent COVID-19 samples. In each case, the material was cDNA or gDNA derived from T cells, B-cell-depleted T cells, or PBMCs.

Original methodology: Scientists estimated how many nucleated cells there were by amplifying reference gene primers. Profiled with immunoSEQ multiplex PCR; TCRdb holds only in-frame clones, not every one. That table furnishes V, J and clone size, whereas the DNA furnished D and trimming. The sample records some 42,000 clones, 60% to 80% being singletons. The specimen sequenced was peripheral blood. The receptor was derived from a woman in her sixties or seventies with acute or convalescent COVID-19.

The CDR3 region has the DNA TGTGCCAGCAGCGCTAGAGCCCAAAGCTCCTACGAGCAGTACTTC. Translating gives CASSARAQSSYEQYF. The chain recombines TRBV7-2 with TRBJ2-7; unclear D gene. V lost 5 bases to trimming and J lost 0 bases, with 14 bases between them. This CDR3 has 15 amino acids. Per germline, CDR1 SGHTA and CDR2 FQGNSA.